The 15 T cell receptor beta chains below come from one sample, sequenced in a study of CD8 T cells in Susac syndrome. It was with random hexamers that about 0.45 to 1 ug RNA was reverse transcribed. TCRdb passed the immunoSEQ multiplex PCR reads through MiXCR, listing each CDR3 protein once. The data contain tens of thousands of distinct CDR3 sequences, roughly nine tenths of them singletons. Sequencing was performed on CD8+ T cells from PBMCs. The origin of the receptors is a human donor in good health.

The gene calls are TRBV12-3 or TRBV12-4 and TRBJ2-7, with 8 bases lining up with TRBD1. The J segment lost 1 base and the V segment lost 5 bases, leaving 4 bases of the junction unmatched. There are 14 residues in the CDR3. CDR3 bases: TGTGCCAGCAGTGACGACAGGGGTTCCTACGAGCAGTACTTC. It translates to CASSDDRGSYEQYF.

The chain has TRBV12-3 or TRBV12-4 and TRBJ2-7; 10 nucleotides align to TRBD1. Trimming cost V 2 bases and J 4 bases; bases outside gene matches: 5. The length of the CDR3 is 15 residues. This chain's CDR3 is CASSLRWDRGYEQYF. CDR3 bases: TGTGCCAGCAGTTTAAGATGGGACAGGGGTTACGAGCAGTACTTC.

V usage is TRBV7-3 and J usage is TRBJ1-4; D might be TRBD1 (5 bases). Trimming shortened V by 4 bases and J by 3 bases, and 18 bases separated the two germline ends. The CDR3 loop spans 17 amino acids. Germline-derived CDR1 and CDR2 are SGHTA and FQGTGA. The CDR3 sequence is CASSWFRDCDANEKLFF. CDR3 DNA sequence: TGTGCCAGCAGCTGGTTCAGGGACTGTGACGCTAATGAAAAACTGTTTTTT.

This chain links TRBV2 with TRBJ1-1; no clear D gene. Germline lookup yields CDR1 SNHLY and CDR2 FYNNEI. This CDR3 is 11 amino acids long. Deletions cut 4 bases from V and 6 bases from J, with 6 bases between. The CDR3: CASSAGAEAFF. Here the CDR3 DNA reads TGTGCCAGCAGTGCAGGTGCTGAAGCTTTCTTT. Full variable domain (outside the CDR3, taken from reference TRBV2 and TRBJ1-1): EPEVTQTPSHQVTQMGQEVILRCVPISNHLYFYWYRQILGQKVEFLVSFYNNEISEKSEIFDDQFSVERPDGSNFTLKIRSTKLEDSAMYFCASSAGAEAFFGQGTRLTVV.

This clonotype was seen just once. The chain couples TRBV19 to TRBJ1-1; possibly TRBD1 for D (5 bases). The CDR3 runs to 13 residues. Germline CDR1 reads LNHDA; CDR2 reads SQIVND (reference sequence). Trimming removed 6 bases from V and 0 bases from J, with 8 bases in between. This CDR3 is CASRGVMNTEAFF. Written as DNA, the CDR3 is TGTGCCAGTAGAGGGGTGATGAACACTGAAGCTTTCTTT.

V and J are TRBV20-1 and TRBJ2-2; tentative D call: TRBD1 (6 bases). This CDR3 region has 17 residues. Deletions cut 0 bases from V and 4 bases from J, with 18 bases between. Germline V gives CDR1 DFQATT, CDR2 SNEGSKA (reference sequence). The CDR3 region has the DNA TGCAGTGCTAGAGATTCGACAGGCCCTACCACCACCGGGGAGCTGTTTTTT. It is translated as CSARDSTGPTTTGELFF.

A single count supports this clonotype. The rearrangement joins TRBV15 to TRBJ2-3; the D is unclear. CDR1 is LNHNV, CDR2 YYDKDF, per germline (reference sequence). This CDR3 region has 14 residues. Trimming shortened V by 11 bases and J by 0 bases, and 15 bases separated the two germline ends. The CDR3 is CAAGGYSSTDTQYF. The CDR3 coding sequence is TGTGCCGCCGGCGGTTACTCTAGCACAGATACGCAGTATTTT.

The V call is TRBV4-2, the J call TRBJ2-2, with D unresolved. The CDR3 consists of 15 residues. Germline lookup yields CDR1 LGHNA and CDR2 YNFKEQ. V lost 0 bases to trimming and J lost 2 bases, with 7 bases between them. Here the CDR3 reads CASSQETDNTGELFF. The CDR3 DNA reads as TGTGCCAGCAGCCAAGAAACGGATAACACCGGGGAGCTGTTTTTT.

The chain couples TRBV7-9 to TRBJ2-3, with TRBD2 matching 9 bases. CDR1 and CDR2 (germline): SEHNR, FQNEAQ (reference sequence). V shed 5 bases, J shed 4 bases, and the junction held 13 bases outside the gene matches. The CDR3 length is 17 residues. CDR3 bases: TGTGCCAGCAGCCCTCCCGCCCCTAGCGGGGATTCAGATACGCAGTATTTT. Amino acids: CASSPPAPSGDSDTQYF. The variable domain in full, with the rest retrieved from reference TRBV7-9 and TRBJ2-3, is DTGVSQNPRHKITKRGQNVTFRCDPISEHNRLYWYRQTLGQGPEFLTYFQNEAQLEKSRLLSDRFSAERPKGSFSTLEIQRTEQGDSAMYLCASSPPAPSGDSDTQYFGPGTRLTVL.

The V gene is TRBV5-1, the J gene TRBJ1-4; no reliable D call. This CDR3 region has 15 residues. The V end lost 4 bases, the J end lost 7 bases, and 17 bases lay between the germline ends. The germline CDR1 and CDR2 sequences are SGHRS and YFSETQ. DNA of the CDR3: TGCGCCAGCAGCCTGGGCGGGGAGAAGTTTGAAAAACTGTTTTTT. Its translation is CASSLGGEKFEKLFF.

The chain joins TRBV7-9 to TRBJ1-2; 7 bases map to TRBD1. The CDR3 is made up of 15 amino acids. The trim removed 0 bases at V and 4 bases at J, leaving 5 bases unmatched. CDR1 and CDR2 (germline): SEHNR, FQNEAQ (reference sequence). The CDR3 DNA sequence: TGTGCCAGCAGCTTAGCGACAGGGTTCGGCTATGGCTACACCTTC. It is translated as CASSLATGFGYGYTF. The full variable domain, rest sourced from reference TRBV7-9 and TRBJ1-2, is DTGVSQNPRHKITKRGQNVTFRCDPISEHNRLYWYRQTLGQGPEFLTYFQNEAQLEKSRLLSDRFSAERPKGSFSTLEIQRTEQGDSAMYLCASSLATGFGYGYTFGSGTRLTVV.

This chain links TRBV5-6 with TRBJ2-2; TRBD2 matches 8 bases. Looked up from germline, CDR1 is SGHDT and CDR2 is YYEEEE. With 2 bases clipped from V and 5 bases from J, the junction kept 8 bases outside the gene matches. CDR3 length equals 16 residues. CDR3 residues: CASSFFLAGVTGELFF. CDR3 nucleotides: TGTGCCAGCAGCTTTTTTCTAGCGGGCGTTACCGGGGAGCTGTTTTTT.

The J gene is TRBJ1-5, the V gene TRBV10-2; 8 bases agree with TRBD1. J lost 6 bases, V lost 3 bases, and 7 bases had no gene match. Germline V gene sequence: CDR1 WSHSY, CDR2 SAAADI. The CDR3 has 15 amino acids. Here the CDR3 reads CASSDSGTGGQPQHF. CDR3 DNA sequence: TGCGCCAGCAGTGATAGTGGGACAGGTGGTCAGCCCCAGCATTTT.

The J gene is TRBJ1-6, the V gene TRBV12-3 or TRBV12-4, with D maybe TRBD1 (5 bases). V shed 3 bases and J shed 6 bases, with 9 bases lying between them. The CDR3 covers 14 residues. The CDR3 sequence is CASSFDRPNSPLHF. CDR3 DNA: TGTGCCAGCAGTTTCGACAGACCTAATTCACCCCTCCACTTT.

This clonotype appeared once. The chain carries TRBV5-1 and TRBJ2-1; the D is unclear. CDR3 length: 13 residues. V lost 7 bases and J 7 bases, leaving 15 bases between the germline ends. In germline, CDR1 is SGHRS, CDR2 YFSETQ. The CDR3 DNA reads TGCGCCAGCGGAAATCCATTTGGGAATGAGCAGTTCTTC. It encodes CASGNPFGNEQFF.